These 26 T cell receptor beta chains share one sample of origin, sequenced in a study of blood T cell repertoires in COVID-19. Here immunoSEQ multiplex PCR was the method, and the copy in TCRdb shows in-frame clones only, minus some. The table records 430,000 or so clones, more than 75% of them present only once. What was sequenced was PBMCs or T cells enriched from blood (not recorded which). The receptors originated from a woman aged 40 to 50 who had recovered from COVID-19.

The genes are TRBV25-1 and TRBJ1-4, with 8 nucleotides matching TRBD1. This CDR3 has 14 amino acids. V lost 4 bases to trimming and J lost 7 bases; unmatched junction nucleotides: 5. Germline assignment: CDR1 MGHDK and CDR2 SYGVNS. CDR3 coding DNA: TGTGCCAGCAGTGGGACAGGGTATCGTGAAAAACTGTTTTTT. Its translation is CASSGTGYREKLFF.

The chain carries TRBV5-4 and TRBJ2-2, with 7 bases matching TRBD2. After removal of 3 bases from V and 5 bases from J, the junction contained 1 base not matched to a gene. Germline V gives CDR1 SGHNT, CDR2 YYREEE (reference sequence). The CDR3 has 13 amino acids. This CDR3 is CASSSRETGELFF. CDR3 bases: TGTGCCAGCAGCTCGCGGGAGACCGGGGAGCTGTTTTTT.

DNA for the CDR3: TGCGCCAGCAGCTTGACCGGGAACCACGAGCAGTACTTC. It translates to CASSLTGNHEQYF. The chain joins TRBV5-1 to TRBJ2-7, with D possibly TRBD2 on 5 matching bases. Deletions cut 1 base from V and 5 bases from J, with 10 bases between. CDR1 is SGHRS and CDR2 is YFSETQ in the germline V gene. The CDR3 runs to 13 residues. Full variable domain (remainder filled in from reference TRBV5-1 and TRBJ2-7): KAGVTQTPRYLIKTRGQQVTLSCSPISGHRSVSWYQQTPGQGLQFLFEYFSETQRNKGNFPGRFSGRQFSNSRSEMNVSTLELGDSALYLCASSLTGNHEQYFGPGTRLTVT.

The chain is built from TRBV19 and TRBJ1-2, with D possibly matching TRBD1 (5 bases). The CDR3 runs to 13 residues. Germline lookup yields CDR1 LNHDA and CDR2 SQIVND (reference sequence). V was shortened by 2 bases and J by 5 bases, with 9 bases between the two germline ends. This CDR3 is CASSIRGQYGYTF. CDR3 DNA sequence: TGTGCCAGTAGTATAAGGGGCCAATATGGCTACACCTTC.

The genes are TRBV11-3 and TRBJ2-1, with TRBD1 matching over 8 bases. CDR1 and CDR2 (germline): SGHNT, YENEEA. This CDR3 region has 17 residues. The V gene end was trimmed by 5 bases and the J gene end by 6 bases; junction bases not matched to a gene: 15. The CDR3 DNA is TGTGCCAGCAGCGTGGACCCGGGGCAGGGGGCATTCAATGAGCAGTTCTTC. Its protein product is CASSVDPGQGAFNEQFF. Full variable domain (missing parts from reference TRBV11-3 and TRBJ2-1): EAGVVQSPRYKIIEKKQPVAFWCNPISGHNTLYWYLQNLGQGPELLIRYENEEAVDDSQLPKDRFSAERLKGVDSTLKIQPAELGDSAVYLCASSVDPGQGAFNEQFFGPGTRLTVL.

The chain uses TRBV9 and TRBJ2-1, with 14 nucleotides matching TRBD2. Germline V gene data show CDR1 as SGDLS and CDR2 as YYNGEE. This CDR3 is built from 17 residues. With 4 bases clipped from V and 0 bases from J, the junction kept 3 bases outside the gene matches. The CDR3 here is CASSFGTSGSSYNEQFF. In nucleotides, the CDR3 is TGTGCCAGCAGCTTCGGGACTAGCGGGAGCTCCTACAATGAGCAGTTCTTC.

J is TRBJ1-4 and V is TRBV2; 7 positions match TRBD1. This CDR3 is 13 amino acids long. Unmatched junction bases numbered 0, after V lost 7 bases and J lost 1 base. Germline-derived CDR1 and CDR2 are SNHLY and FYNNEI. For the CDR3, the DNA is TGTGCCAGCAACAGGGGAACTAATGAAAAACTGTTTTTT. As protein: CASNRGTNEKLFF. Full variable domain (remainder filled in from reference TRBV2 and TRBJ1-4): EPEVTQTPSHQVTQMGQEVILRCVPISNHLYFYWYRQILGQKVEFLVSFYNNEISEKSEIFDDQFSVERPDGSNFTLKIRSTKLEDSAMYFCASNRGTNEKLFFGSGTQLSVL.

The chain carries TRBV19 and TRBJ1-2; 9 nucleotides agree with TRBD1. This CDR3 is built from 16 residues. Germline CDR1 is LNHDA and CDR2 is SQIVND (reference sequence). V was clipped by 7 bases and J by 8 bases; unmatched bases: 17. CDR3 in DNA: TGTGCCAGTACCCCTGCCATGGGACAGGGTGTGAGGGGCTACACCTTC. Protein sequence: CASTPAMGQGVRGYTF.

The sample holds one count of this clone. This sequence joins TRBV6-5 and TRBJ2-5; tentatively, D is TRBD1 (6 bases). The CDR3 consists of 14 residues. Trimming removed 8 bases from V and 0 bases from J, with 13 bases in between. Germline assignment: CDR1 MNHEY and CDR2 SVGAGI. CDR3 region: CASGKGDNQETQYF. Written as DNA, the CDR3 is TGTGCCAGCGGAAAAGGGGACAACCAAGAGACCCAGTACTTC.

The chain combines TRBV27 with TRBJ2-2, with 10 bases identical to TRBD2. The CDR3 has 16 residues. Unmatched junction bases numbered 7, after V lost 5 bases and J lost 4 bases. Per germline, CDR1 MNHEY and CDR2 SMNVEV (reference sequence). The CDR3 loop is CASSPLAGESTGELFF. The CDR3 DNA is TGTGCCAGCAGTCCCCTAGCGGGAGAGAGCACCGGGGAGCTGTTTTTT.

CDR3 sequence reads: CASSRDRRQYF. The CDR3, as DNA: TGTGCCAGCAGCCGTGACAGAAGGCAGTACTTC. The J gene is TRBJ2-7, the V gene TRBV27, with D possibly being TRBD1 (5 bases). This CDR3 contains 11 residues. Germline CDR1 reads MNHEY; CDR2 reads SMNVEV (reference sequence). With 6 bases removed from V and 9 bases from J, the gap between germline ends came to 12 bases.

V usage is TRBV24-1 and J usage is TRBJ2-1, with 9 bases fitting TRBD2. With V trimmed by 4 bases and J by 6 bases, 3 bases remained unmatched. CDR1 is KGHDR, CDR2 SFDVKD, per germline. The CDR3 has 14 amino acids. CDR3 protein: CATSEYSGSNEQFF. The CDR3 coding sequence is TGTGCCACCAGTGAGTATAGCGGGAGCAATGAGCAGTTCTTC.

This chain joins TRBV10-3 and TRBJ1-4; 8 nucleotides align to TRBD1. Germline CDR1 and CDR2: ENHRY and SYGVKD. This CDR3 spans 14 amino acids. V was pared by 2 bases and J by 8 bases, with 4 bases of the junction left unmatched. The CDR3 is CAISETGGEEKLFF. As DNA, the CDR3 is TGTGCCATCAGTGAGACAGGGGGTGAAGAAAAACTGTTTTTT.

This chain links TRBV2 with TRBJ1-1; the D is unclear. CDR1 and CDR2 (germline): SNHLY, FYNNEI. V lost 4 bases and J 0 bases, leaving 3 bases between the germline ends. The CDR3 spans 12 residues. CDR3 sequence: CASSAMNTEAFF. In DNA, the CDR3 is TGTGCCAGCAGTGCAATGAACACTGAAGCTTTCTTT.

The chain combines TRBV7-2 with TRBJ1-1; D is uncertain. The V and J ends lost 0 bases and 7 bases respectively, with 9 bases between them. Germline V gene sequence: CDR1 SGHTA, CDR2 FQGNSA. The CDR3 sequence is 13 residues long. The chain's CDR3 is CASSLAKAGEAFF. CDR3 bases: TGTGCCAGCAGCTTAGCGAAAGCCGGTGAAGCTTTCTTT. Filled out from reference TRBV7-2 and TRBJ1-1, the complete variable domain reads GAGVSQSPSNKVTEKGKDVELRCDPISGHTALYWYRQSLGQGLEFLIYFQGNSAPDKSGLPSDRFSAERTGGSVSTLTIQRTQQEDSAVYLCASSLAKAGEAFFGQGTRLTVV.

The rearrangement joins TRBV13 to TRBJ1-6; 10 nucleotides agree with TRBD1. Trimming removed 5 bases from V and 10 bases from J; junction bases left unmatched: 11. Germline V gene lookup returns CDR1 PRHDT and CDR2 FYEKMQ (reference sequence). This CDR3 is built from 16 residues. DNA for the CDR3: TGTGCCAGCAGCACCCTTCAGACAGGGGGCTCATCACCCCTCCACTTT. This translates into CASSTLQTGGSSPLHF. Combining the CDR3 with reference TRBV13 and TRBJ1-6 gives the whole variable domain AAGVIQSPRHLIKEKRETATLKCYPIPRHDTVYWYQQGPGQDPQFLISFYEKMQSDKGSIPDRFSAQQFSDYHSELNMSSLELGDSALYFCASSTLQTGGSSPLHFGNGTRLTVT.

CDR3 DNA: TGTGCCAGCAGCTTAGAAGGGGGCCACTACGAGCAGTACTTC. It translates to CASSLEGGHYEQYF. The genes are TRBV11-2 and TRBJ2-7, with TRBD1 matching 7 bases. The germline CDR1 and CDR2 sequences are SGHAT and FQNNGV. Trimming removed 0 bases from V and 3 bases from J; junction bases left unmatched: 2. There are 14 residues in the CDR3.

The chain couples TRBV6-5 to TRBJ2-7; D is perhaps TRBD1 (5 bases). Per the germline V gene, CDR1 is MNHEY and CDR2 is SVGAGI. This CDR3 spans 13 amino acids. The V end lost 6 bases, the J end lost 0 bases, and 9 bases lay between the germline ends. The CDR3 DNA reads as TGTGCCAGCAGCTCAGGGATCTCCTACGAGCAGTACTTC. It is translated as CASSSGISYEQYF.

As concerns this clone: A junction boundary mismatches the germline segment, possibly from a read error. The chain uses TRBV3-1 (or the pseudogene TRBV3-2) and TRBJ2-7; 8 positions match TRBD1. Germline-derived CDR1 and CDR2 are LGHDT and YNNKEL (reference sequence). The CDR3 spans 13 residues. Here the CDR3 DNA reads TGTGCCAGCAGCCAACAGGCCCGACAGGGGAAGAACTTC. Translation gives CASSQQARQGKNF.

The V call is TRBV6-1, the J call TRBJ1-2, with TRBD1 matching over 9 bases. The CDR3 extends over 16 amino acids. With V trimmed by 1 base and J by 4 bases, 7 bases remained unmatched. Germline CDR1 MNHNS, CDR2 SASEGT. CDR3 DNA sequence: TGTGCCAGCAGTGAAGACCGGGACAGGGAAAGCTATGGCTACACCTTC. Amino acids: CASSEDRDRESYGYTF.

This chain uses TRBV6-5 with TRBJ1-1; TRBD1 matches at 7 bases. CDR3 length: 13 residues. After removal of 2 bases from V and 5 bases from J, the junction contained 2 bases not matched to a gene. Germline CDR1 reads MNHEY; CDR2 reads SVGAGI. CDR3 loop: CASSYRGRTEAFF. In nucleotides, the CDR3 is TGTGCCAGCAGTTACAGGGGGCGAACTGAAGCTTTCTTT.

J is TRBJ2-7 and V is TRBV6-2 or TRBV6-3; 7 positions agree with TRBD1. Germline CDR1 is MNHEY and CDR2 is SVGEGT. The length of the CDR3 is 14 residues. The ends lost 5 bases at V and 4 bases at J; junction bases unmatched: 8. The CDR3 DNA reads TGTGCCAGCAGTCTAACGACAGGGCCATACGAGCAGTACTTC. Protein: CASSLTTGPYEQYF.

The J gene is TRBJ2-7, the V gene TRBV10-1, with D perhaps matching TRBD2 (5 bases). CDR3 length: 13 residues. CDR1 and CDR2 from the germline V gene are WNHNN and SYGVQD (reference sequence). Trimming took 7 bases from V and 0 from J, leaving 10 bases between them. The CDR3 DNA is TGCGCCAGCAAGGACTCTAACTCCTACGAGCAGTACTTC. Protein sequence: CASKDSNSYEQYF.

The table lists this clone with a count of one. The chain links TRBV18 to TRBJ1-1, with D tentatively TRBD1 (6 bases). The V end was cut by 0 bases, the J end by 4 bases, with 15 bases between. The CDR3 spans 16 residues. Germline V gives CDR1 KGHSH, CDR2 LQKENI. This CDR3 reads CASSPPMPGASTEAFF. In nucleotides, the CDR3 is TGTGCCAGCTCACCACCAATGCCAGGGGCAAGCACTGAAGCTTTCTTT.

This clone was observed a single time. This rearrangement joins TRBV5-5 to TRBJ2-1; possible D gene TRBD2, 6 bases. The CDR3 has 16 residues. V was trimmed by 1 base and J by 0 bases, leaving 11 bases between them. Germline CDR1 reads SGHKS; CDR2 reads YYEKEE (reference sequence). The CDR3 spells CASSLMGGLSYNEQFF. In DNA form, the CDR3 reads TGTGCCAGCAGCTTGATGGGAGGTCTCTCCTACAATGAGCAGTTCTTC.

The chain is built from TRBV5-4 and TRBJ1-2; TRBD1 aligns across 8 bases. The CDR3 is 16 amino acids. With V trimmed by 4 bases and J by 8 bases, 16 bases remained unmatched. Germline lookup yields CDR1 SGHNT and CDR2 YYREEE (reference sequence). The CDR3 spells CASSLREAGGFKGYTF. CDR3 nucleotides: TGTGCCAGCAGCCTCCGAGAGGCAGGGGGCTTTAAAGGCTACACCTTC.